A selection of T cell receptor beta chains follows, all from one sample in a study of shared clonotypes between healthy human individuals. Clones were read by immunoSEQ multiplex PCR, and TCRdb kept only the in-frame ones, dropping some. In the table there are roughly 550,000 clones, around 95% of which are singletons. Sequenced: naive CD8+ T cells sorted from blood. These receptors were collected from a woman younger than 45 in good health. The CDR3 runs from the conserved cysteine through the conserved F or W. The D gene is left open where the match is weak. The size entry is marked missing in some rows and otherwise reads once, few, many or a size class.

j_call d_call v_call clone_size cdr3_aa cdr3_nt
TRBJ2-7 NA TRBV7-8 NA CASSLSGSPFREQYF TGTGCCAGCAGCTTATCCGGCAGTCCCTTCCGTGAGCAGTACTTC
TRBJ2-3 NA TRBV27 NA CASSLVARTDTQYF TGTGCCAGCAGTTTAGTAGCCCGCACAGATACGCAGTATTTT
TRBJ2-7 TRBD2 TRBV9 NA CASSAGREGYEQYF TGTGCCAGCAGTGCGGGGCGGGAGGGCTACGAGCAGTACTTC
TRBJ2-7 NA TRBV29-1 NA CSAQTSYEQYF TGCAGTGCACAGACCTCCTACGAGCAGTACTTC
TRBJ2-1 NA TRBV4-1 NA CASSQVRTYTYNEQFF TGCGCCAGCAGCCAAGTCCGGACTTATACCTACAATGAGCAGTTCTTC
TRBJ1-5 NA TRBV29-1 NA CSVEEDGEDSGQPQHF TGCAGCGTTGAAGAAGATGGGGAGGATTCGGGTCAGCCCCAGCATTTT
TRBJ2-7 NA TRBV5-1 NA CASSLVGSSYEQYF TGCGCCAGCAGCTTAGTGGGGAGCTCCTACGAGCAGTACTTC
TRBJ1-1 NA TRBV28 NA CASIQGYTEAFF TGTGCCAGCATCCAGGGGTACACTGAAGCTTTCTTT
TRBJ2-7 NA TRBV7-9 once CASSLVELPYEQYF TGTGCCAGCAGCTTAGTCGAGCTCCCTTACGAGCAGTACTTC
TRBJ1-5 NA TRBV6-1 NA CASSEDSSLMGWPQHF TGTGCCAGCAGTGAAGATTCCAGCCTTATGGGGTGGCCCCAGCATTTT
TRBJ2-7 NA TRBV4-1 NA CASSQDLKGPRYSEQYF TGCGCCAGCAGCCAAGATTTGAAAGGACCCCGATACAGCGAGCAGTACTTC
TRBJ2-7 TRBD1 TRBV28 NA CASSVPGQGPYEQYF TGTGCCAGCAGCGTACCGGGACAGGGGCCCTACGAGCAGTACTTC
TRBJ2-1 TRBD2 TRBV7-9 once CASSLIQTSGTTYNEQFF TGTGCCAGCAGCTTGATTCAGACTAGCGGGACAACCTACAATGAGCAGTTCTTC
TRBJ2-7 TRBD2 TRBV28 NA CASSFGLAGYEQYF TGTGCCAGCAGTTTCGGGCTAGCGGGCTACGAGCAGTACTTC
TRBJ2-3 TRBD1 TRBV4-1 NA CASSQATSGTVITDTQYF TGCGCCAGCAGCCAAGCAACCTCCGGGACAGTAATCACAGATACGCAGTATTTT
TRBJ1-5 NA TRBV27 NA CASSYRQANQPQHF TGTGCCAGCAGTTATAGACAGGCCAATCAGCCCCAGCATTTT
TRBJ2-3 TRBD2 TRBV13 NA CASSLGTSGRTTDTQYF TGTGCCAGCAGCTTAGGAACTAGCGGGAGGACCACAGATACGCAGTATTTT